This TCR beta chain was documented in a study of human T cells and chemical hapten exposure. Study-wide context: Alopecia areata, totalis and universalis patients, mostly female, were included.

A single record per CDR3 protein comes from TCRdb applying MiXCR to the RACE reads. The data contain roughly 180,000 distinct CDR3 sequences, around 15% of them singletons. Time point specified: patch test 1, 2 weeks after DPC sensitization. Treatment in this sample: therapeutic diphenylcyclopropenone sensitization with weekly scalp DPC. This clonotype occurred a few times. The sequenced sample was whole blood, obtained in connection with sensitization to the hapten diphenylcyclopropenone (DPC). This clonotype originated in a woman in her 30s with alopecia areata. Some clones in this sample may be carry-over from other donors' samples.

The CDR3 DNA sequence: TGTGCCAGCAGGAGGGGCACAGTCAATCAGCCCCAGCATTTT. Its translation is CASRRGTVNQPQHF. The V and J genes are TRBV2 and TRBJ1-5, with TRBD1 as a possible D gene (5 bases). The germline V gene has CDR1 SNHLY and CDR2 FYNNEI. Trimming removed 6 bases from V and 3 bases from J, with 12 bases in between. This CDR3 comprises 14 residues.